The sequence of this TCR beta chain was determined in a study of CD8+CD57+ T cells in acquired aplastic anemia. Study-level findings and limits: Patients and controls were not found to differ significantly in CD8+ Simpson's diversity.

TCR beta VDJ and CDR3 profiles were obtained from a genomic DNA template. One entry per CDR3 protein, called by TCRdb with MiXCR from the reads. The table lists a few hundred thousand distinct CDR3 sequences, around 30% of them singletons. Patients included in sequencing had previously demonstrated CD8+CD57+ cell expansion by flow cytometry. Patients were therapy-naive when their blood was sampled. Remarks on this clonotype: Its antigen remains unknown. A much larger clone lies a single base off, so this may be a read error.

The CDR3 sequence is 13 residues long. V was cut by 6 bases and J by 7 bases, with 13 bases left in between. Germline lookup yields CDR1 SGHTA and CDR2 FQGTGA. The V gene is TRBV7-3, the J gene TRBJ1-5; D remains unclear. The sample comprised sorted CD4+, CD8+, or CD8+CD57+ T cells (not recorded which) from PBMCs. This TCR came from a human donor with aplastic anemia. CDR3 DNA sequence: TGTGCCAGCAGTCACGACAACCGGCAGCCCCAGCATTTT. Protein: CASSHDNRQPQHF.